The following is a T cell receptor beta chain sequence with its context. The entry originates in a study of blood T cell repertoires in COVID-19. For the study at large: PBMCs, B-cell-depleted T cells, or T cells were the source of the cDNA or gDNA that made up the material.

Source study methods: The assay estimated nucleated cells by amplifying reference gene primers. The method was immunoSEQ multiplex PCR; TCRdb's version includes in-frame clones alone and lacks a portion of them. That table gives V, J and clone size, and the DNA gave D and trimming. This sample yields around 250,000 clones, of which roughly 89% are seen a single time; roughly 4.8% belongs to the top ten. V was trimmed by 8 bases and J by 0 bases, leaving 10 bases between them. The length of the CDR3 is 13 residues. The sample comprised peripheral blood. This clonotype was obtained from a woman aged 40 to 50 who had recovered from COVID-19. V is TRBV12-3 or TRBV12-4 and J is TRBJ1-1; maybe TRBD1 (5 bases). The CDR3 DNA reads as TGTGCCAGCCAGGGCGAAATGAACACTGAAGCTTTCTTT. Protein sequence: CASQGEMNTEAFF.